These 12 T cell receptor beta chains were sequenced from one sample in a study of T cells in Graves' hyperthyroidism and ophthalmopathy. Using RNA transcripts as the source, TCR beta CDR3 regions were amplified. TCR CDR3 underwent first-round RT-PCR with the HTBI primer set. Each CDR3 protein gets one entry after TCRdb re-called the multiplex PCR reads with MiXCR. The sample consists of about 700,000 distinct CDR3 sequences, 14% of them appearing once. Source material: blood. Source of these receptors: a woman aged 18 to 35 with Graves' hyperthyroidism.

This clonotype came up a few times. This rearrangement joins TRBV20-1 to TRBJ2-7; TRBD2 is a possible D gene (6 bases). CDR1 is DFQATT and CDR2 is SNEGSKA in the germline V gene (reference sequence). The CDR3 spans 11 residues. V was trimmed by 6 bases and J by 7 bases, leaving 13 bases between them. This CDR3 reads CSARSGGEQYF. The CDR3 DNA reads TGCAGTGCGAGGAGTGGGGGGGAGCAGTACTTC.

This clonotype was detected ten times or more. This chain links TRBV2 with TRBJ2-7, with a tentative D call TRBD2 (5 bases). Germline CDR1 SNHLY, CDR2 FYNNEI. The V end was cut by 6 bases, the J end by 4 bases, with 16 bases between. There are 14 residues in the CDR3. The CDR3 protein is CASRLTSSGYEQYF. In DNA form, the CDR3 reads TGTGCCAGCAGATTGACCTCCTCGGGATACGAGCAGTACTTC.

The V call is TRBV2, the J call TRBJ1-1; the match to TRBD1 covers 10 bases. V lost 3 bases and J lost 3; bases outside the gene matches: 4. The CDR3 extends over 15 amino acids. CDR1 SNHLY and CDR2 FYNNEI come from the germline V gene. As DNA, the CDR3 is TGTGCCAGCAGTGACGGGACAGGGGCCCACACTGAAGCTTTCTTT. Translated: CASSDGTGAHTEAFF.

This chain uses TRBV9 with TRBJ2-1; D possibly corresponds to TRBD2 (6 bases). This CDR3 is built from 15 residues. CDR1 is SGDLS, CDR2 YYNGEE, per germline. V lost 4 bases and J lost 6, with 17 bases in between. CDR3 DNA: TGTGCCAGCAGCCCCCGACTAGTATCCCTCAATGAGCAGTTCTTC. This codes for CASSPRLVSLNEQFF.

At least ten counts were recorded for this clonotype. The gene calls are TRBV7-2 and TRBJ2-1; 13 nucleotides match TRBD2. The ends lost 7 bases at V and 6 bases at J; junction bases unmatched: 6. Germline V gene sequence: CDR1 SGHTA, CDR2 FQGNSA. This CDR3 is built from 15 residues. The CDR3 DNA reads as TGTGCCAGCAACTGGGGGACTAGCGGGACCAATGAGCAGTTCTTC. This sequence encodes CASNWGTSGTNEQFF. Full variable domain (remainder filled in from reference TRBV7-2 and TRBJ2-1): GAGVSQSPSNKVTEKGKDVELRCDPISGHTALYWYRQSLGQGLEFLIYFQGNSAPDKSGLPSDRFSAERTGGSVSTLTIQRTQQEDSAVYLCASNWGTSGTNEQFFGPGTRLTVL.

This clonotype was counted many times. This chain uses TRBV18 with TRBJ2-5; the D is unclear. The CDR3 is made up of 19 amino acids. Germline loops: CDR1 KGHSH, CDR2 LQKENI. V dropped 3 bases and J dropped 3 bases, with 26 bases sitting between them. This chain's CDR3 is CASSPRGPGSLVGEETQYF. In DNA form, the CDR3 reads TGTGCCAGCTCACCGAGAGGTCCGGGCTCGCTAGTTGGGGAAGAGACCCAGTACTTC.

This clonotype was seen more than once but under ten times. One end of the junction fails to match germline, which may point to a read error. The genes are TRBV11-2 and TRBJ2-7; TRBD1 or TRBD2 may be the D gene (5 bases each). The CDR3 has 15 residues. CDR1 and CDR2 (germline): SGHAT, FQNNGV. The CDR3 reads CASSQEGALWGEQYF. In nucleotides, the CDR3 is TGCGCCAGCAGCCAAGAAGGGGCCCTTTGGGGGGAGCAGTACTTC.

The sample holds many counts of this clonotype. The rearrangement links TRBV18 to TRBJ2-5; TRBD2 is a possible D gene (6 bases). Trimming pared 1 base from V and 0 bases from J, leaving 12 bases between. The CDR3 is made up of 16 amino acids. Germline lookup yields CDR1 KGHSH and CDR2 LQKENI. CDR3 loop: CASSPLLADYQETQYF. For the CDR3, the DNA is TGTGCCAGCTCACCACTGTTAGCGGACTACCAAGAGACCCAGTACTTC.

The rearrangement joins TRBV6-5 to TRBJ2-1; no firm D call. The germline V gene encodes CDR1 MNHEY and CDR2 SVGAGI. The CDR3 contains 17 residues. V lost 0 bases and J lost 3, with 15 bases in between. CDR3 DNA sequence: TGTGCCAGCAGTTACTCTACCGAAACCCTTGGCTACAATGAGCAGTTCTTC. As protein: CASSYSTETLGYNEQFF.

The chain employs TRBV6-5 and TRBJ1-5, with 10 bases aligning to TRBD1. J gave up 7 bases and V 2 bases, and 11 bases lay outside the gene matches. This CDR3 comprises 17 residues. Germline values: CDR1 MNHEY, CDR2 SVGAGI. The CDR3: CASSYVPGQGKGQPQHF. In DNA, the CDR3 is TGTGCCAGCAGTTACGTGCCGGGACAGGGGAAAGGGCAGCCCCAGCATTTT.

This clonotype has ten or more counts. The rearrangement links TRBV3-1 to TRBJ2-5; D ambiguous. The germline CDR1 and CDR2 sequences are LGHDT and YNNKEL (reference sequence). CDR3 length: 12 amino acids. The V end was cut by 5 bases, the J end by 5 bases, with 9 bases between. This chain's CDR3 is CASSLAGETQYF. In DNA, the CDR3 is TGTGCCAGCAGCTTAGCCGGGGAGACCCAGTACTTC.

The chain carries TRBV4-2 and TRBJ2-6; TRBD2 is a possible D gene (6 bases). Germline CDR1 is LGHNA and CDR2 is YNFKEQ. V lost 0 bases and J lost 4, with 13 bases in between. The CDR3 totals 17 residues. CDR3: CASSQEGGLNGANVLTF. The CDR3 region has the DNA TGTGCCAGCAGCCAAGAGGGGGGTTTAAACGGGGCCAACGTCCTGACTTTC.